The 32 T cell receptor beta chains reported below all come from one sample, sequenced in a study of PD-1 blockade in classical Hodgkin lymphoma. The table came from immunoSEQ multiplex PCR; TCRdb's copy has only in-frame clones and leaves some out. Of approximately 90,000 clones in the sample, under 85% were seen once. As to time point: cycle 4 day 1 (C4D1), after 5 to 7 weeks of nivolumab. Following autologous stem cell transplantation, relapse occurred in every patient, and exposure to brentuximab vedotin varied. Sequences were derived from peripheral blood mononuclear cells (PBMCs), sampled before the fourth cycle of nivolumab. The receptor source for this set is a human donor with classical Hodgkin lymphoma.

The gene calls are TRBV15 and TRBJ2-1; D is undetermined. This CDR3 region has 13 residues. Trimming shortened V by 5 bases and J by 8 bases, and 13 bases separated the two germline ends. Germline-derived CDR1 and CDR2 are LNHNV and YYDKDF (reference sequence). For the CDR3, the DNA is TGTGCCACCAGCGGAAGAGGCTATGATGAGCAGTTCTTC. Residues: CATSGRGYDEQFF.

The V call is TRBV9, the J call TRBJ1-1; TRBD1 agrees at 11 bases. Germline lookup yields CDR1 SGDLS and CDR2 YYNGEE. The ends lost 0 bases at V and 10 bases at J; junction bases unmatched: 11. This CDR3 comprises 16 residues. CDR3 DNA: TGTGCCAGCAGCGTAGACCGCCTCGGGACAGGGGGGATAGCTTTCTTT. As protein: CASSVDRLGTGGIAFF.

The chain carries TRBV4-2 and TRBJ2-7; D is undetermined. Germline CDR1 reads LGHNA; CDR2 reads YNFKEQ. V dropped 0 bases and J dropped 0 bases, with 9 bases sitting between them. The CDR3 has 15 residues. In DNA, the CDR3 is TGTGCCAGCAGCCAAGAAGGCCTAAACTCCTACGAGCAGTACTTC. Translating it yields CASSQEGLNSYEQYF.

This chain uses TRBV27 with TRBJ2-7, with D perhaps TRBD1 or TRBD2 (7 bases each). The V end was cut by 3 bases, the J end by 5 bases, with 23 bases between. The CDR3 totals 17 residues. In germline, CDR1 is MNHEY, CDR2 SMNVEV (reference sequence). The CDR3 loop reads CASSFVWPPRGGHEQYF. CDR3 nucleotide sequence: TGTGCCAGCAGTTTTGTGTGGCCCCCCAGGGGGGGCCACGAGCAGTACTTC.

The CDR3 is CASSAIPGAAGTDTQYF. CDR3 DNA sequence: TGTGCCAGCAGCGCCATACCCGGAGCGGCAGGCACAGATACGCAGTATTTT. The rearrangement links TRBV5-5 to TRBJ2-3; D is perhaps TRBD2 (5 bases). CDR1 is SGHKS and CDR2 is YYEKEE in the germline V gene (reference sequence). This CDR3 region has 17 residues. Between the trimmed V and J ends, which lost 4 bases and 1 base, there was a span of 19 bases.

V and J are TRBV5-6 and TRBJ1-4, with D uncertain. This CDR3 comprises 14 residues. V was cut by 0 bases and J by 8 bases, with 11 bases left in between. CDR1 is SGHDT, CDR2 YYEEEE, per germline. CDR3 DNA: TGTGCCAGCAGCTTGGCCGGAGACGGCGAAAAACTGTTTTTT. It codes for CASSLAGDGEKLFF.

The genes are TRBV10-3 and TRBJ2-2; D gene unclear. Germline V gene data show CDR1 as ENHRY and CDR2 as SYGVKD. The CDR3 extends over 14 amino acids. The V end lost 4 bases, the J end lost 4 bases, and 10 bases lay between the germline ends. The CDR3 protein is CAISVLKGTGELFF. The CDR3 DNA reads TGTGCCATCAGTGTACTTAAGGGCACCGGGGAGCTGTTTTTT.

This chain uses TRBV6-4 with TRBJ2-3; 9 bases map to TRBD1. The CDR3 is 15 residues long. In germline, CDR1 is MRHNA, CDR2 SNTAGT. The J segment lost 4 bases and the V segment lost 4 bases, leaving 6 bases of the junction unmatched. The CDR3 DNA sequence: TGTGCCAGCAGTGTTGACAGGGGGATCTCAGATACGCAGTATTTT. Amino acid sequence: CASSVDRGISDTQYF.

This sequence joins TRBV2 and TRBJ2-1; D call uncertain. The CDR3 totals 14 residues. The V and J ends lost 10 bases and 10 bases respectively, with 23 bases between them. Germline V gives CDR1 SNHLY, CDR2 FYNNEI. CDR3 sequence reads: CAIKETRAQSEQFF. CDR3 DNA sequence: TGTGCCATCAAAGAGACCCGGGCCCAAAGCGAGCAGTTCTTC.

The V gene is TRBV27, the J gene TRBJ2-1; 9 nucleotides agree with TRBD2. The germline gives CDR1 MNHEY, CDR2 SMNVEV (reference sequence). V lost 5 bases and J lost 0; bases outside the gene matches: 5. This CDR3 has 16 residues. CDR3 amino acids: CASSASSGNSYNEQFF. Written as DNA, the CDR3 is TGTGCCAGCAGTGCCTCTAGCGGGAACTCCTACAATGAGCAGTTCTTC.

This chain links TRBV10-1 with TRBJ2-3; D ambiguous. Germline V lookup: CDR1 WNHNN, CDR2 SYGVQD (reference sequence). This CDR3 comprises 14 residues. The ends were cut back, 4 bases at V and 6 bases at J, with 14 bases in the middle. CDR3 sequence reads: CASSGGNPKDTQYF. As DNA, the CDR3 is TGCGCCAGCAGTGGGGGTAACCCGAAGGATACGCAGTATTTT.

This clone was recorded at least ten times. Written as DNA, the CDR3 is TGTGCCAGCAGCCTTCGACAGTACTATGGCTACACCTTC. It encodes CASSLRQYYGYTF. The chain carries TRBV7-2 and TRBJ1-2; a possible D gene is TRBD1 (5 bases). CDR3 length equals 13 residues. The V and J ends lost 5 bases and 3 bases respectively, with 10 bases between them. Germline values: CDR1 SGHTA, CDR2 FQGNSA.

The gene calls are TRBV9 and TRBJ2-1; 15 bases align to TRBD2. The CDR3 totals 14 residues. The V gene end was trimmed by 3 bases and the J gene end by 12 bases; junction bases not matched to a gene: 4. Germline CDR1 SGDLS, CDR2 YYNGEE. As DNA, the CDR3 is TGTGCCAGCAGCGAGGGACTAGCGGGAGGTGTGCAGTTCTTC. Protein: CASSEGLAGGVQFF.

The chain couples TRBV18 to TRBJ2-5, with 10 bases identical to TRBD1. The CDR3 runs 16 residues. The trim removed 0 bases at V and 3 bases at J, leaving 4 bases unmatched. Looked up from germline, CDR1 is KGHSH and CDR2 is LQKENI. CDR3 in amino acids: CASSPPGQGFEETQYF. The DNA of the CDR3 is TGTGCCAGCTCACCACCGGGACAGGGGTTTGAAGAGACCCAGTACTTC.

This CDR3 reads CASSLTDFYGYTF. Here the CDR3 DNA reads TGTGCCAGCAGCCTCACAGACTTCTATGGCTACACCTTC. The chain combines TRBV2 with TRBJ1-2; D remains ambiguous. V was trimmed by 6 bases and J by 4 bases, leaving 12 bases between them. CDR3 size: 13 residues. Germline-derived CDR1 and CDR2 are SNHLY and FYNNEI.

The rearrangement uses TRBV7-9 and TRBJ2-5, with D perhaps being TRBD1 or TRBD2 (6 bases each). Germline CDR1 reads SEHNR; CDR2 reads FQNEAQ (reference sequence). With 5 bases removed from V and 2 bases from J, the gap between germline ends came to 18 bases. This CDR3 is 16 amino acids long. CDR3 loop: CASSPRVGGLQETQYF. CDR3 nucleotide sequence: TGTGCCAGCAGCCCCAGGGTAGGGGGGTTACAAGAGACCCAGTACTTC.

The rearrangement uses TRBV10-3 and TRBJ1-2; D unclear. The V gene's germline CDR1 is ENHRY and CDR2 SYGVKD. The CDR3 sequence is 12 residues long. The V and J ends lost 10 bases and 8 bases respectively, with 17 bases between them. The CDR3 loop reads CATQRHGEGYTF. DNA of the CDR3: TGTGCCACCCAACGACATGGGGAGGGCTACACCTTC.

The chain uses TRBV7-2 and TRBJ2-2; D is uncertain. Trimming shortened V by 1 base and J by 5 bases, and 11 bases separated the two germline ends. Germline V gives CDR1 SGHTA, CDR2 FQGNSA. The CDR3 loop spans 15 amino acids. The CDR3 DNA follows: TGTGCCAGCAGCTTAGGGGCCATTAGGACCGGGGAGCTGTTTTTT. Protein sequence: CASSLGAIRTGELFF.

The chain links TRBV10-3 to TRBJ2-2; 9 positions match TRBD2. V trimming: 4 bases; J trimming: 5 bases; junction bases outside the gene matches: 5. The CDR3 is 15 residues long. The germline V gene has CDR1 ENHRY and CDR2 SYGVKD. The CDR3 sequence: CAISGASGMTGELFF. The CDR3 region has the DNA TGTGCCATCAGTGGGGCTAGCGGGATGACCGGGGAGCTGTTTTTT.

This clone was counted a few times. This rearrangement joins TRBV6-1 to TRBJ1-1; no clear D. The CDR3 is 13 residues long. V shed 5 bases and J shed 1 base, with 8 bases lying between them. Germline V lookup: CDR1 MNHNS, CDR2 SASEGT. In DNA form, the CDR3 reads TGTGCCAGCAGTCATTACTCGAACACTGAAGCTTTCTTT. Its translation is CASSHYSNTEAFF.

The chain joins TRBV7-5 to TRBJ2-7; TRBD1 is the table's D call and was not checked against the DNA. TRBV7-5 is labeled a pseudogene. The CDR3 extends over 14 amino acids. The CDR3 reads CVRSLVPGTYEQYF. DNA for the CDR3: TGTGTCAGAAGCTTAGTCCCAGGAACCTACGAGCAGTACTTC.

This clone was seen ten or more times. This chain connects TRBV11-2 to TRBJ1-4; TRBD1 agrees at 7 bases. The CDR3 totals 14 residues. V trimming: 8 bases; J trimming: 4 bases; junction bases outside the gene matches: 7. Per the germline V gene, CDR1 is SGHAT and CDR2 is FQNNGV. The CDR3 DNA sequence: TGTGCCAGCTCCCGGGGGACAGTTAATGAAAAACTGTTTTTT. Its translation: CASSRGTVNEKLFF. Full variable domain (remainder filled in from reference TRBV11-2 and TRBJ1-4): EAGVAQSPRYKIIEKRQSVAFWCNPISGHATLYWYQQILGQGPKLLIQFQNNGVVDDSQLPKDRFSAERLKGVDSTLKIQPAKLEDSAVYLCASSRGTVNEKLFFGSGTQLSVL.

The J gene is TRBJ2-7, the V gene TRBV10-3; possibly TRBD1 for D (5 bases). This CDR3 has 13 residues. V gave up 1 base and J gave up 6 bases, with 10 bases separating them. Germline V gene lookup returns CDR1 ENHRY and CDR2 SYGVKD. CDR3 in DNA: TGTGCCATCAGTGAGTGGACACTGCTCGAGCAGTACTTC. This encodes CAISEWTLLEQYF.

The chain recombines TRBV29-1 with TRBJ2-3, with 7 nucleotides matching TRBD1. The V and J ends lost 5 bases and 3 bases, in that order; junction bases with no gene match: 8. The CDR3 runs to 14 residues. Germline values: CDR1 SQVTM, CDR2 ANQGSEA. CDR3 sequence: CSVFSGQTTDTQYF. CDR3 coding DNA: TGCAGCGTTTTCTCGGGACAGACAACAGATACGCAGTATTTT.

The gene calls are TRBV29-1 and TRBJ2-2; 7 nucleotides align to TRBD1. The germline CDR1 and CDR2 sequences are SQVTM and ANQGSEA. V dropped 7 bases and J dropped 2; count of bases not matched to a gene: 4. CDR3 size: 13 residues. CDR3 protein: CSGRQGNTGELFF. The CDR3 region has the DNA TGCAGCGGTCGACAGGGTAACACCGGGGAGCTGTTTTTT.

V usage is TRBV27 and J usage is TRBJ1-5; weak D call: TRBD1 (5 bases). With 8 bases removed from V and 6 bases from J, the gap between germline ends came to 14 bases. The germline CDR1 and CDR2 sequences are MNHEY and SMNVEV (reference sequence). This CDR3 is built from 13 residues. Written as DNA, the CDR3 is TGTGCCAGCTTCCAGGGCCGGACTCAGCCCCAGCATTTT. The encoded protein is CASFQGRTQPQHF.

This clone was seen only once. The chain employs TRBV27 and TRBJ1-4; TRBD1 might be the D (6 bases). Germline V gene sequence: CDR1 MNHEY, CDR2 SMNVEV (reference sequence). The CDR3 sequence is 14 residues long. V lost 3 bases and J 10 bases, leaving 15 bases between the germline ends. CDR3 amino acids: CASSLSGGEGKLFF. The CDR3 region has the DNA TGTGCCAGCAGTTTGTCGGGGGGCGAGGGAAAACTGTTTTTT. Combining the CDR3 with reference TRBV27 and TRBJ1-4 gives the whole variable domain EAQVTQNPRYLITVTGKKLTVTCSQNMNHEYMSWYRQDPGLGLRQIYYSMNVEVTDKGDVPEGYKVSRKEKRNFPLILESPSPNQTSLYFCASSLSGGEGKLFFGSGTQLSVL.

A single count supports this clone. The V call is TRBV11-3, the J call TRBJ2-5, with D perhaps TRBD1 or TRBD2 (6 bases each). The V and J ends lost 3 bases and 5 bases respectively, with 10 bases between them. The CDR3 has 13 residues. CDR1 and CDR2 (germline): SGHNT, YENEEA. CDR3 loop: CASSFRGGETQYF. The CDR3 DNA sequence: TGTGCCAGCAGCTTCCGAGGGGGGGAGACCCAGTACTTC.

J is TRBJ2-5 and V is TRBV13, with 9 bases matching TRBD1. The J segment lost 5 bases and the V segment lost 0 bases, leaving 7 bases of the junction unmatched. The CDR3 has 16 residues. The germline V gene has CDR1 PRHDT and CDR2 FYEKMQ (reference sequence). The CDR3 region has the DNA TGTGCCAGCAGCTTAGGAGGGACAGGGACAGGCGAGACCCAGTACTTC. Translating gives CASSLGGTGTGETQYF.

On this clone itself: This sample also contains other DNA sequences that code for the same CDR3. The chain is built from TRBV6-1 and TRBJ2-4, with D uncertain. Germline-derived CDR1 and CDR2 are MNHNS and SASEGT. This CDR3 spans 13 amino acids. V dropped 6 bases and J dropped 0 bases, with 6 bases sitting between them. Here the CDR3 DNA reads TGTGCCAGCAGAGTTTTAGCCAAAAACATTCAGTACTTC. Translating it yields CASRVLAKNIQYF.

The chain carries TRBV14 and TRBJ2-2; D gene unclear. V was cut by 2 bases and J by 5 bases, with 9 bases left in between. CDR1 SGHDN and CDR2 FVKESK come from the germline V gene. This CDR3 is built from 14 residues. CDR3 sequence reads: CASSQLRATGELFF. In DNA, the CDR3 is TGTGCCAGCAGCCAACTGCGAGCGACCGGGGAGCTGTTTTTT.

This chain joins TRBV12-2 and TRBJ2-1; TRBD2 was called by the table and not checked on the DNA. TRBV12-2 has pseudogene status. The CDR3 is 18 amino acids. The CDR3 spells CASRFRSAAGALYNEQFF. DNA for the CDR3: TGTGCAAGTCGCTTCCGCAGTGCGGCGGGAGCCCTCTACAATGAGCAGTTCTTC.